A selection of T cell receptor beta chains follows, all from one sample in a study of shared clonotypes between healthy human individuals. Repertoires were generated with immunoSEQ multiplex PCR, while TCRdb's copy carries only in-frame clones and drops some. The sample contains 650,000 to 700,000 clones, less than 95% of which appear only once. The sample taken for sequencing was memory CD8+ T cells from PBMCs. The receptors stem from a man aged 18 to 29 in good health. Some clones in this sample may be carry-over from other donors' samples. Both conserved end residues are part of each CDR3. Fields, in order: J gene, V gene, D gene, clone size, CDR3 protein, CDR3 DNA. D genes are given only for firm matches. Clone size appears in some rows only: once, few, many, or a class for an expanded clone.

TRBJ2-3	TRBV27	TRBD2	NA	CASSLWGDYLYF	TGTGCCAGCAGTTTATGGGGGGACTACTTATATTTT
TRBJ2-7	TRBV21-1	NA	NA	CASPTLRGSGMTYYEQYF	TGTGCCAGCCCTACGCTGCGGGGTAGCGGGATGACGTACTACGAGCAGTACTTC
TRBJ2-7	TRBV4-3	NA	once	CASSQDLSLPHYEQYF	TGCGCCAGCAGCCAAGATTTGTCTCTACCCCACTACGAGCAGTACTTC
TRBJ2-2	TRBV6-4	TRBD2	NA	CASKLAGDTGELFF	TGTGCCAGCAAGCTAGCGGGAGACACCGGGGAGCTGTTTTTT
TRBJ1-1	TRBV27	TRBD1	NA	CASNDRAMNTEAFF	TGTGCCAGCAACGACAGGGCTATGAACACTGAAGCTTTCTTT
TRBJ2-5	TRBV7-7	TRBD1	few	CASREPGQGFETQYF	TGTGCCAGCAGGGAACCGGGACAGGGATTTGAGACCCAGTACTTC
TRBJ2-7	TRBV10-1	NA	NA	CASSPGRIGYEQYF	TGCGCCAGCAGCCCGGGACGGATCGGCTACGAGCAGTACTTC
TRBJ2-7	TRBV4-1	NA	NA	CASSLPDGGRQGWASEQYF	TGCGCCAGCAGCCTCCCTGACGGGGGGCGCCAGGGCTGGGCCAGCGAGCAGTACTTC
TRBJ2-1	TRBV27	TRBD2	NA	CASRLAGVDEQFF	TGTGCCAGCAGGCTAGCGGGAGTCGATGAGCAGTTCTTC
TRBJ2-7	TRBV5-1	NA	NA	CASSLFAGKAYEQYF	TGCGCCAGCAGCTTGTTTGCGGGAAAGGCCTACGAGCAGTACTTC
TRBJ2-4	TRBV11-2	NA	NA	CASSLDLRKAKNIQYF	TGTGCCAGCAGCTTAGATCTGAGGAAAGCCAAAAACATTCAGTACTTC
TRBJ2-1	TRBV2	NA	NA	CASSRGEQFF	TGTGCCAGCTCGAGAGGGGAGCAGTTCTTC
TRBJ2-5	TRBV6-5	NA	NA	CASTPGGEETQYF	TGTGCCAGCACCCCCGGCGGGGAAGAGACCCAGTACTTC
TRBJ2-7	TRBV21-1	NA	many	CASSKGLYEQYF	TGTGCCAGCAGCAAAGGACTCTACGAGCAGTACTTC
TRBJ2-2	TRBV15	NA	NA	CATSLVITGELFF	TGTGCCACCAGCCTGGTTATCACCGGGGAGCTGTTTTTT
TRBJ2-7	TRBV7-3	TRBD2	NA	CASRPRGLAGEFWYEQYF	TGTGCCAGCAGACCCAGGGGACTAGCGGGAGAGTTTTGGTACGAGCAGTACTTC
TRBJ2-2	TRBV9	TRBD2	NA	CASTPGGAGELFF	TGTGCCAGCACCCCTGGGGGGGCCGGGGAGCTGTTTTTT
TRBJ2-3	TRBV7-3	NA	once	CASSLGVPDTQYF	TGTGCCAGCAGCTTAGGGGTTCCAGATACGCAGTATTTT
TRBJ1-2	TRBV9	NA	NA	CASRGDYGYTF	TGTGCCAGCAGAGGGGACTATGGCTACACCTTC
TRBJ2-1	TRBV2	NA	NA	CASTKEPRNEQFF	TGTGCCAGCACGAAAGAGCCTAGGAATGAGCAGTTCTTC
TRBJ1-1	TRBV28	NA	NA	CASRRGEAGSTEAFF	TGTGCCAGCAGGAGGGGGGAGGCAGGGAGCACTGAAGCTTTCTTT
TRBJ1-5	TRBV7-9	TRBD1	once	CASSHALGQGRGSNQPQHF	TGTGCCAGCAGCCACGCCCTTGGACAGGGCCGGGGGAGCAATCAGCCCCAGCATTTT
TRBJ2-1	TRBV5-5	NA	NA	CASTVPRNEQFF	TGTGCCAGCACCGTCCCACGGAATGAGCAGTTCTTC
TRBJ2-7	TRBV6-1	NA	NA	CASSEEPGYSSYEQYF	TGTGCCAGCAGTGAAGAGCCCGGGTACAGCTCCTACGAGCAGTACTTC
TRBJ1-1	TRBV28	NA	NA	CASSSPRELGTEAFF	TGTGCCAGCAGTTCCCCTCGGGAGTTGGGCACTGAAGCTTTCTTT
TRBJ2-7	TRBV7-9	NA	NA	CASSLRKGGGDEQYF	TGTGCCAGCAGCTTAAGAAAAGGGGGAGGGGATGAGCAGTACTTC
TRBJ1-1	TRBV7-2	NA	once	CASSRLLQGTLLNTEAFF	TGTGCCAGCAGCCGACTCCTCCAGGGGACTCTTTTGAACACTGAAGCTTTCTTT
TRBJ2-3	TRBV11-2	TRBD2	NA	CASSFPLVPSGPNTDTQYF	TGTGCCAGCAGCTTCCCACTGGTGCCTAGCGGTCCCAACACAGATACGCAGTATTTT
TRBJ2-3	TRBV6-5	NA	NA	CASSYGGGFTDTQYF	TGTGCCAGCAGTTACGGGGGCGGCTTCACAGATACGCAGTATTTT
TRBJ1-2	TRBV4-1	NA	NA	CASSQVYSGRGGYTF	TGCGCCAGCAGCCAAGTTTATTCGGGCAGGGGTGGCTACACCTTC
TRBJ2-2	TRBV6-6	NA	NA	CASSYVVGELFF	TGTGCCAGCAGTTACGTGGTCGGGGAGCTGTTTTTT
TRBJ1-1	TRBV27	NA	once	CASSYSGGLMNTEAFF	TGTGCCAGCAGCTACTCCGGGGGACTTATGAACACTGAAGCTTTCTTT
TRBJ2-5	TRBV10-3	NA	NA	CAISEGPRAGGETQYF	TGTGCCATCAGTGAGGGGCCGAGGGCAGGCGGAGAGACCCAGTACTTC
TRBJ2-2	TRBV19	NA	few	CASRGTGELFF	TGTGCCAGCAGGGGCACCGGGGAGCTGTTTTTT
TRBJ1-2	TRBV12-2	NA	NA	CASRPGTPPRDYGYTF	TGTGCAAGTCGCCCTGGGACACCCCCCCGGGACTATGGCTACACCTTC
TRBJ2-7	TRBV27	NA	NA	CASSFGDGQYF	TGTGCCAGCAGTTTCGGGGACGGGCAGTACTTC
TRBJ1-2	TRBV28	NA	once	CASSLQGTLYGYTF	TGTGCCAGCAGTTTACAGGGGACTCTCTATGGCTACACCTTC
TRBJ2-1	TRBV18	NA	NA	CASSPPFYRVNEQFF	TGTGCCAGCTCACCACCGTTTTACAGGGTGAATGAGCAGTTCTTC
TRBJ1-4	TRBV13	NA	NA	CASSFSQDLYEKLFF	TGTGCCAGCAGCTTCTCACAGGATTTGTATGAAAAACTGTTTTTT
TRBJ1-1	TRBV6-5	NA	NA	CASSYSGGTEAFF	TGTGCCAGCAGTTACTCGGGGGGAACTGAAGCTTTCTTT
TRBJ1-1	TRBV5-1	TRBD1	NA	CASSGDRAMNTEAFF	TGCGCCAGCAGCGGGGACAGGGCCATGAACACTGAAGCTTTCTTT
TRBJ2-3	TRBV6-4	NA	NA	CASSETGSVTDTQYF	TGTGCCAGCAGTGAAACGGGATCCGTCACAGATACGCAGTATTTT
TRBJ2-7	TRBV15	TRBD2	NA	CATSSAAGGYEQYF	TGTGCCACCAGTTCGGCCGCGGGGGGCTACGAGCAGTACTTC
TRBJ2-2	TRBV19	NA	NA	CASGLRRELFF	TGTGCCAGCGGACTCCGTCGGGAGCTGTTTTTT
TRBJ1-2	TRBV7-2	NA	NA	CASSSNSGRNYGYTF	TGTGCCAGCAGCTCAAATAGTGGGCGGAACTATGGCTACACCTTC